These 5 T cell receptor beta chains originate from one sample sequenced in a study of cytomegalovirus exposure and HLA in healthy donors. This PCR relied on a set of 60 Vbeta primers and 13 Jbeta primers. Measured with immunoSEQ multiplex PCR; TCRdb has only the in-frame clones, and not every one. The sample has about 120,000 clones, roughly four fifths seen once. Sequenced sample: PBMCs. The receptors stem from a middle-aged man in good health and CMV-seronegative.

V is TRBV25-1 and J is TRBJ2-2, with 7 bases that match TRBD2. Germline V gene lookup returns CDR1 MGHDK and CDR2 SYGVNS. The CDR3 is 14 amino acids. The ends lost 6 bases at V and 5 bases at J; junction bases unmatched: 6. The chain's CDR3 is CASSGGSETGELFF. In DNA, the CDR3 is TGTGCCAGCAGCGGCGGGAGTGAGACCGGGGAGCTGTTTTTT.

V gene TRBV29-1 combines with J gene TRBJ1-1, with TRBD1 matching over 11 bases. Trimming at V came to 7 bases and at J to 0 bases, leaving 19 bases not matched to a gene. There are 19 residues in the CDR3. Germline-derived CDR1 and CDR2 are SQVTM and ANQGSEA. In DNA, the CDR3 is TGCAGCGCCGGGGGACAGGGGGGGGTCTCCGGCGTTATGAACACTGAAGCTTTCTTT. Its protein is CSAGGQGGVSGVMNTEAFF.

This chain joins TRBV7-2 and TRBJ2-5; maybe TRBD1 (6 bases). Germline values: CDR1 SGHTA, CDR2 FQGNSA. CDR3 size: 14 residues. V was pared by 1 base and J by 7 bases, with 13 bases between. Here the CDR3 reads CASSLGAQGRTQYF. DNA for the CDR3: TGTGCCAGCAGCTTAGGGGCCCAGGGGCGGACCCAGTACTTC.

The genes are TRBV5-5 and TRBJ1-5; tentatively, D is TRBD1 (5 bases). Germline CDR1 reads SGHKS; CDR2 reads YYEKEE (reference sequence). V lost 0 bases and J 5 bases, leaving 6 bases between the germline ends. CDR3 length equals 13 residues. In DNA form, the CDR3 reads TGTGCCAGCAGCTTGGCGACAGATCAGCCCCAGCATTTT. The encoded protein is CASSLATDQPQHF.

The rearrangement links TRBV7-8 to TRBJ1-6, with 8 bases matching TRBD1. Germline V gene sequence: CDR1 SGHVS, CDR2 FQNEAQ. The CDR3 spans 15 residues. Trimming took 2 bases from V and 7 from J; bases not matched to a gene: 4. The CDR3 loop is CASSLNTGGNSPLHF. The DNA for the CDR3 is TGTGCCAGCAGCTTAAACACAGGGGGGAATTCACCCCTCCACTTT.